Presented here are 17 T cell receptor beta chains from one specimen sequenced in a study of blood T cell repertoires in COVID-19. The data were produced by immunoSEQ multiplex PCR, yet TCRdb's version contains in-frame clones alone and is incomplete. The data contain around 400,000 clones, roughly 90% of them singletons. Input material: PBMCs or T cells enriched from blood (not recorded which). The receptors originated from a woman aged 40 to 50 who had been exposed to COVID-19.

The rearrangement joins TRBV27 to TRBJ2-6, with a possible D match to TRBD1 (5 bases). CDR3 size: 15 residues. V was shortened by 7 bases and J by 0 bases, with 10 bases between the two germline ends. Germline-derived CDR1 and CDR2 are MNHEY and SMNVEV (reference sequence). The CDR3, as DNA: TGTGCCAGCACAGGGTTTCCCTCTGGGGCCAACGTCCTGACTTTC. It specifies CASTGFPSGANVLTF.

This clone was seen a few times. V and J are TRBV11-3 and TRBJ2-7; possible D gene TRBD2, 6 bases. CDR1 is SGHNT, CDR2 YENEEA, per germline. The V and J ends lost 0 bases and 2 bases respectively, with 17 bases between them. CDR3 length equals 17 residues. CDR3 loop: CASSLDLGGIAAYEQYF. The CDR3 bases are TGTGCCAGCAGCTTAGATTTGGGGGGAATAGCCGCCTACGAGCAGTACTTC.

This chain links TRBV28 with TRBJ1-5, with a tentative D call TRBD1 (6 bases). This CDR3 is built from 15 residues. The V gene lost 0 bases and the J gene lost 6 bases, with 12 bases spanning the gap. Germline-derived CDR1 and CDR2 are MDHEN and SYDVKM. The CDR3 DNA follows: TGTGCCAGCAGTTTATGGGGCAGGGGTGTTCAGCCCCAGCATTTT. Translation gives CASSLWGRGVQPQHF.

The CDR3 DNA reads TGTGCCAGCAGCTTAGGAGAATCAATCTATGGCTACACCTTC. The encoded protein is CASSLGESIYGYTF. The rearrangement uses TRBV7-8 and TRBJ1-2; D ambiguous. CDR3 size: 14 residues. The germline V and J ends were trimmed by 1 base and 4 bases, with 10 bases remaining between them. From germline, CDR1 is SGHVS and CDR2 FQNEAQ.

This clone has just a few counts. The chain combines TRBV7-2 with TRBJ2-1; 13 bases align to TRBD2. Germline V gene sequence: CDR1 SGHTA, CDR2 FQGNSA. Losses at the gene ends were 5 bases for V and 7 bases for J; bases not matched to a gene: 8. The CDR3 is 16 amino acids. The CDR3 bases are TGTGCCAGCAGCCCCCGGACTAGCGGGAGAGGTAATGAGCAGTTCTTC. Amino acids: CASSPRTSGRGNEQFF. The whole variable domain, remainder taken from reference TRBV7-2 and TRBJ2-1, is GAGVSQSPSNKVTEKGKDVELRCDPISGHTALYWYRQSLGQGLEFLIYFQGNSAPDKSGLPSDRFSAERTGGSVSTLTIQRTQQEDSAVYLCASSPRTSGRGNEQFFGPGTRLTVL.

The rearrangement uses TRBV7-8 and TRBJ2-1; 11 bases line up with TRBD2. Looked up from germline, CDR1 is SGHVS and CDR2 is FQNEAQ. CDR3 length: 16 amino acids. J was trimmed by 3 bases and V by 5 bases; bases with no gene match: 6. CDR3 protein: CASSAAGLADYNEQFF. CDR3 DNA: TGTGCCAGCAGCGCTGCGGGACTAGCGGACTACAATGAGCAGTTCTTC. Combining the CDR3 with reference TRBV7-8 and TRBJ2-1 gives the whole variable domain GAGVSQSPRYKVAKRGQDVALRCDPISGHVSLFWYQQALGQGPEFLTYFQNEAQLDKSGLPSDRFFAERPEGSVSTLKIQRTQQEDSAVYLCASSAAGLADYNEQFFGPGTRLTVL.

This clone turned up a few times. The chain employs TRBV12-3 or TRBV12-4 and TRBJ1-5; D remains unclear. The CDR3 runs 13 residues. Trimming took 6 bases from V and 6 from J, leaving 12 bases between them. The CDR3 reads CASREGSGQPQHF. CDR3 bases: TGTGCCAGCAGGGAGGGTAGCGGTCAGCCCCAGCATTTT.

CDR3 nucleotides: TGTGCCAGCAGCCCGAACGTCTTGGCAAGCTCCTACAATGAGCAGTTCTTC. This translates into CASSPNVLASSYNEQFF. V gene TRBV7-8 combines with J gene TRBJ2-1; D remains ambiguous. V was shortened by 5 bases and J by 0 bases, with 17 bases between the two germline ends. The CDR3 is 17 amino acids. Germline V gene sequence: CDR1 SGHVS, CDR2 FQNEAQ.

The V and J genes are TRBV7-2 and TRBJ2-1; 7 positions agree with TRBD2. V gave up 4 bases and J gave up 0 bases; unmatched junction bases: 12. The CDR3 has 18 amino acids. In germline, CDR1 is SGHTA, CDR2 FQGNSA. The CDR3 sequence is CASSSTATSARSYNEQFF. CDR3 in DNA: TGTGCCAGCAGCTCGACCGCCACTAGCGCCCGCTCCTACAATGAGCAGTTCTTC.

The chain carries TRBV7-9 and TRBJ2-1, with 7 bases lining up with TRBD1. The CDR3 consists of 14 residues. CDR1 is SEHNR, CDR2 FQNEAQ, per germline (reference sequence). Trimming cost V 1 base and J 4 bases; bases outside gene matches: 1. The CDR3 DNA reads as TGTGCCAGCAGCTTAGAGGGACAGTACAATGAGCAGTTCTTC. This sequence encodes CASSLEGQYNEQFF.

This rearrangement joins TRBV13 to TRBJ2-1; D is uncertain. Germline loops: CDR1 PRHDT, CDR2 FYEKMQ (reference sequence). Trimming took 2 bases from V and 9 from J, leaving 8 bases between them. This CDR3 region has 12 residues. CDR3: CASSLSLSEQFF. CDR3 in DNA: TGTGCCAGCAGCTTAAGCCTAAGTGAGCAGTTCTTC.

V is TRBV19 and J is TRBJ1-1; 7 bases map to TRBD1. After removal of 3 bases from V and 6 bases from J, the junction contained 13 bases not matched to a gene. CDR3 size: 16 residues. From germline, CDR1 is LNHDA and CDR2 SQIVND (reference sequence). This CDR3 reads CASSIHRGKGKAEAFF. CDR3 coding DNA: TGTGCCAGTAGTATTCACAGGGGAAAGGGGAAGGCTGAAGCTTTCTTT.

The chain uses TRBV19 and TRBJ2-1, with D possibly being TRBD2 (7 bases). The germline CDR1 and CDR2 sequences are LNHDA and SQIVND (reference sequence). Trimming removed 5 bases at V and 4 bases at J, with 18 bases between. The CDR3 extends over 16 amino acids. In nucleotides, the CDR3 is TGTGCCAGTAGTTACAACCCCCGGGGGGCATACAATGAGCAGTTCTTC. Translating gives CASSYNPRGAYNEQFF.

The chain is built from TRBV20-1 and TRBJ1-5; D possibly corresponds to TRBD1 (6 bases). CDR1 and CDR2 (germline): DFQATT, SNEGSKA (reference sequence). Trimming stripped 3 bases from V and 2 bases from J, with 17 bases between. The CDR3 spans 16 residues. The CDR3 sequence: CSASSWTERGNQPQHF. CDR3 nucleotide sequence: TGCAGTGCTAGTTCTTGGACAGAACGCGGCAATCAGCCCCAGCATTTT.

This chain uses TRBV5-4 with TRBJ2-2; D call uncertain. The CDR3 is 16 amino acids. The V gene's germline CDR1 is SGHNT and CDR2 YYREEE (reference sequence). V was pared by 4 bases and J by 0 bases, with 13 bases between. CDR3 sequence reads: CASSRRAVANTGELFF. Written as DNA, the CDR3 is TGTGCCAGCAGCCGTCGTGCAGTCGCGAACACCGGGGAGCTGTTTTTT.

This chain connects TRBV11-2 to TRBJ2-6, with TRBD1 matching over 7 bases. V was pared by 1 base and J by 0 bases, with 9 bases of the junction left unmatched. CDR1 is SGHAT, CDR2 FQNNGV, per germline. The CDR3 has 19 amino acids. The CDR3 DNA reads TGTGCCAGCAGCTTAGCCCCCGGACAGGCGATCTCTGGGGCCAACGTCCTGACTTTC. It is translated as CASSLAPGQAISGANVLTF.

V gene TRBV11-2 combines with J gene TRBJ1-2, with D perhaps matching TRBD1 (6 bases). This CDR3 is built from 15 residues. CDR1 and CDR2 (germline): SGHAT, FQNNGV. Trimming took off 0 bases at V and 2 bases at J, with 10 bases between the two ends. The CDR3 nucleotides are TGTGCCAGCAGCTTAGATCCCCAGGGGAACTATGGCTACACCTTC. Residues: CASSLDPQGNYGYTF.